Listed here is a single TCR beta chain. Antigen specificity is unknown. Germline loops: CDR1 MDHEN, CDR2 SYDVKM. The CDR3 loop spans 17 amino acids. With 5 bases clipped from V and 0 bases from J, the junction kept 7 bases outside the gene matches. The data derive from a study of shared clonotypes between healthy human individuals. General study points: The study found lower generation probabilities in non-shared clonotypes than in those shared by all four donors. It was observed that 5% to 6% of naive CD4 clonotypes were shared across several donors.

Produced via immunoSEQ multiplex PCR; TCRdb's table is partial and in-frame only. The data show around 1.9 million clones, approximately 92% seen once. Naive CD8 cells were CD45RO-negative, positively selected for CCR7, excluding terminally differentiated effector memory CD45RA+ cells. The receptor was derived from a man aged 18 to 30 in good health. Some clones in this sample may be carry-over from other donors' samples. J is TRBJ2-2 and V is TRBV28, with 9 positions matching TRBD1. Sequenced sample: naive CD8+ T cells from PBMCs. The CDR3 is CASSRTGGQANTGELFF. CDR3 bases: TGTGCCAGCAGTCGAACAGGGGGCCAAGCGAACACCGGGGAGCTGTTTTTT.